This T cell receptor (beta chain) appears in the sequencing data of a study of shared clonotypes between healthy human individuals. From germline, CDR1 is LNHDA and CDR2 SQIVND (reference sequence). V lost 1 base and J lost 1, with 13 bases in between. This CDR3 comprises 16 residues. Donors were Caucasian adults residing in Nashville, Tennessee, USA. This table comes from immunoSEQ multiplex PCR, and its TCRdb copy is limited to in-frame clones, with some not included. Found here are around 2.1 million clones, approximately 95% of them singletons; the top ten hold 0.13%. The receptor was isolated from a man in his late teens or twenties in good health. V usage is TRBV19 and J usage is TRBJ2-5; D remains ambiguous. Sequences were obtained from naive CD4+ T cells sorted from blood. Subset of the sample: CD45RA+ positively selected. CDR3 bases: TGTGCCAGTAGTATAGGTGGCCGGGTAACCCAAGAGACCCAGTACTTC. This encodes CASSIGGRVTQETQYF.